The rows below give T cell receptor beta chains drawn from one sample of a study of blood T cell repertoires in COVID-19. Produced via immunoSEQ multiplex PCR; TCRdb's table is partial and in-frame only. Among fewer than 250,000 clones, 80% to 90% were seen once, and the ten largest hold under 4.5%. Sequencing input: peripheral blood. Source of these receptors: a man aged 45-65 years with acute or convalescent COVID-19. Each CDR3 is given with its conserved first and last residue. A D gene is named only where the DNA matches it firmly. A row's size may be missing; if present it is once, few, many or a size class.

j_gene	abundance	d_gene	v_gene	CDR3aa	CDR3nt
TRBJ1-2	.	.	TRBV6-5	CASSYGQNYGYTF	TGTGCCAGCAGTTACGGACAAAACTATGGCTACACCTTC
TRBJ1-2	.	.	TRBV2	CASSEAQGIYGYTF	TGTGCCAGCAGTGAAGCGCAGGGTATCTATGGCTACACCTTC
TRBJ2-2	.	.	TRBV9	CASSVGGGELFF	TGTGCCAGCAGCGTAGGAGGCGGGGAGCTGTTTTTT
TRBJ1-5	.	.	TRBV6-5	CASSYSLTGGHQHF	TGTGCCAGCAGTTACTCACTAACGGGGGGTCACCAGCATTTT
TRBJ2-7	.	.	TRBV9	CASSEGHKQYEQYF	TGTGCCAGCAGCGAGGGGCACAAGCAATACGAGCAGTACTTC
TRBJ2-6	.	.	TRBV29-1	CSVEDLRDWRSGANVLTF	TGCAGCGTTGAAGATCTAAGGGACTGGCGCTCTGGGGCCAACGTCCTGACTTTC
TRBJ1-1	.	TRBD1	TRBV6-5	CASSYRGQGKAFF	TGTGCCAGCAGTTACAGAGGACAGGGGAAAGCTTTCTTT
TRBJ1-1	.	TRBD1	TRBV5-1	CASSLGQGANTEAFF	TGCGCCAGCAGCTTGGGTCAGGGGGCGAACACTGAAGCTTTCTTT
TRBJ2-1	.	TRBD2	TRBV28	CASSFSGSTSGGYNEQFF	TGTGCCAGCAGTTTTAGCGGGTCAACTAGCGGGGGATACAATGAGCAGTTCTTC
TRBJ2-3	.	.	TRBV2	CASSGAISTDTQYF	TGTGCCAGCAGTGGGGCCATCAGCACAGATACGCAGTATTTT
TRBJ2-6	.	.	TRBV3-1/TRBV3-2	CASSQDLGVAGANVLTF	TGTGCCAGCAGCCAAGATTTAGGGGTAGCTGGGGCCAACGTCCTGACTTTC
TRBJ2-7	.	.	TRBV7-9	CASSFSSNEQYF	TGTGCCAGCAGCTTTAGTTCGAACGAGCAGTACTTC
TRBJ2-2	.	.	TRBV5-4	CASSLGRRNTGELFF	TGTGCCAGCAGCTTGGGGAGACGGAACACCGGGGAGCTGTTTTTT
TRBJ2-7	.	.	TRBV7-8	CASRPRDIFHYEQYF	TGTGCCAGCAGGCCCCGGGACATCTTCCACTACGAGCAGTACTTC
TRBJ1-3	.	TRBD1	TRBV29-1	CSAATGGNTIYF	TGCAGCGCTGCGACAGGGGGAAACACCATATATTTT
TRBJ1-3	.	.	TRBV14	CASSQRTSSGNTIYF	TGTGCCAGCAGCCAAAGGACAAGCTCTGGAAACACCATATATTTT
TRBJ2-1	once	TRBD1	TRBV6-5	CASRTGAYEQFF	TGTGCCAGCAGAACAGGGGCATATGAGCAGTTCTTC
TRBJ2-1	few	.	TRBV9	CASSPWVSGLNEQFF	TGTGCCAGCAGCCCGTGGGTGTCAGGGTTGAATGAGCAGTTCTTC
TRBJ1-2	.	.	TRBV5-6	CASSLLSGENYGYTF	TGTGCCAGCAGCTTGTTGTCAGGCGAAAACTATGGCTACACCTTC
TRBJ1-2	.	TRBD1	TRBV6-9	CARDHGQAIYNYGYTF	TGTGCCCGCGATCATGGACAGGCGATATATAACTATGGCTACACCTTC
TRBJ1-3	.	.	TRBV6-5	CASSYSAGRTGNTIYF	TGTGCCAGCAGTTACTCGGCGGGGCGCACTGGAAACACCATATATTTT
TRBJ2-2	.	.	TRBV5-1	CASSPQDTGELFF	TGCGCCAGCAGCCCACAGGACACCGGGGAGCTGTTTTTT
TRBJ2-5	many	TRBD1	TRBV4-1	CASSQGQTGEETQYF	TGCGCCAGCAGCCAAGGTCAGACAGGGGAAGAGACCCAGTACTTC
TRBJ2-1	.	.	TRBV5-1	CASRQEGYEQFF	TGCGCCAGCAGGCAGGAGGGTTATGAGCAGTTCTTC
TRBJ2-7	.	.	TRBV27	CASSPRLDRTYEQCF	TGTGCCAGCAGTCCCCGACTCGACCGAACCTACGAGCAGTGCTTC
TRBJ1-1	.	.	TRBV12-3/TRBV12-4	CASSKIRATEAFF	TGTGCCAGCAGCAAAATCAGGGCCACTGAAGCTTTCTTT
TRBJ1-6	.	TRBD1	TRBV27	CASSRMILTGASYNSPLHF	TGTGCCAGCAGTCGGATGATCCTCACAGGGGCTTCCTATAATTCACCCCTCCACTTT